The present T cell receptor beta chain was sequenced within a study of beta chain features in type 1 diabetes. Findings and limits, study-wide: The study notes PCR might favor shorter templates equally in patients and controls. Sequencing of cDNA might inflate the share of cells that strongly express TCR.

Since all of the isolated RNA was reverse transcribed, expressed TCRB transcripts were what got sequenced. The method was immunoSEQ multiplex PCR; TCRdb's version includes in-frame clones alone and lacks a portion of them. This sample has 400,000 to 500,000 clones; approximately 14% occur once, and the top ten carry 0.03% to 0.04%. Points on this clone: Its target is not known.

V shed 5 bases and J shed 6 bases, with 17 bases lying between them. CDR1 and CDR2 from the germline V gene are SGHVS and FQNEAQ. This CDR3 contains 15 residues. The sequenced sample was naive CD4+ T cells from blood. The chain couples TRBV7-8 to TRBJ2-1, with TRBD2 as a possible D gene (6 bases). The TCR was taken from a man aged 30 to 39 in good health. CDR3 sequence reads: CASSLTARGINEQFF. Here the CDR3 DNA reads TGTGCCAGCAGCCTAACTGCGCGGGGTATCAATGAGCAGTTCTTC.